A single sample is the source of the 13 T cell receptor beta chains below, sequenced in a study of blood T cell repertoires in COVID-19. Libraries were prepared by immunoSEQ multiplex PCR; TCRdb keeps only in-frame clonotypes and omits some of them. The sample carries about 20,000 clones, roughly nine tenths recorded once. Sequenced sample: peripheral blood. These receptors all come from a human donor in a cohort sampled during active COVID-19.

The J gene is TRBJ2-7, the V gene TRBV9; 8 bases fit TRBD2. The length of the CDR3 is 17 residues. Germline values: CDR1 SGDLS, CDR2 YYNGEE. V was pared by 4 bases and J by 2 bases, with 14 bases of the junction left unmatched. CDR3 amino acids: CASSFGSVPGGPYEQYF. Written as DNA, the CDR3 is TGTGCCAGCAGCTTTGGATCGGTACCGGGAGGGCCCTACGAGCAGTACTTC.

The genes are TRBV28 and TRBJ2-3; 8 nucleotides match TRBD2. The CDR3 totals 14 residues. V lost 6 bases to trimming and J lost 0 bases; unmatched junction nucleotides: 2. Germline V lookup: CDR1 MDHEN, CDR2 SYDVKM. The DNA for the CDR3 is TGTGCCAGCAGAAGCGGGGGTAGCACAGATACGCAGTATTTT. Translated: CASRSGGSTDTQYF.

This sequence joins TRBV7-6 and TRBJ2-2; TRBD1 matches 7 bases. The germline CDR1 and CDR2 sequences are SGHVS and FNYEAQ. The CDR3 runs to 15 residues. The V and J ends lost 2 bases and 3 bases, in that order; junction bases with no gene match: 3. CDR3 amino acids: CASSLRQGYTGELFF. The CDR3 DNA is TGTGCCAGCAGCTTACGACAGGGATACACCGGGGAGCTGTTTTTT.

This chain links TRBV6-5 with TRBJ1-1; 10 nucleotides line up with TRBD1. Germline CDR1 is MNHEY and CDR2 is SVGAGI. This CDR3 contains 15 residues. V shed 0 bases, J shed 3 bases, and the junction held 1 base outside the gene matches. The CDR3 bases are TGTGCCAGCAGTTACTCCGGGACAGGGGACACTGAAGCTTTCTTT. Translating gives CASSYSGTGDTEAFF.

Comment on this clone: The limits of the CDR3 on the DNA are not certain, so only TCRdb's listed CDR3 is given. The gene calls are TRBV28 and TRBJ2-7; the tabulated D call, TRBD1, remains unverified against the DNA. Germline V lookup: CDR1 MDHEN, CDR2 SYDVKM. The CDR3 is 17 residues long, ends included. The chain's CDR3 is CASSFFGQGAFSYEQYF.

The V gene is TRBV10-2, the J gene TRBJ2-3, with D perhaps TRBD1 (6 bases). The CDR3 loop spans 15 amino acids. Germline V gene data show CDR1 as WSHSY and CDR2 as SAAADI. V lost 3 bases, J lost 0 bases, and 10 bases lay in between. The CDR3, as DNA: TGCGCCAGCAGTGAAGGGACAACTAGCACAGATACGCAGTATTTT. It encodes CASSEGTTSTDTQYF.

CDR3 sequence: CASSPGLGVVDEQFF. The DNA for the CDR3 is TGCGCCAGCAGCCCAGGACTAGGAGTAGTCGATGAGCAGTTCTTC. The rearrangement links TRBV5-1 to TRBJ2-1, with 7 bases fitting TRBD2. CDR1 is SGHRS, CDR2 YFSETQ, per germline. The CDR3 sequence is 15 residues long. V lost 4 bases and J lost 8; bases outside the gene matches: 12.

The gene calls are TRBV28 and TRBJ2-1; 7 nucleotides line up with TRBD2. Germline V CDR1 and CDR2: MDHEN, SYDVKM. Trimming at V came to 4 bases and at J to 12 bases, leaving 9 bases not matched to a gene. This CDR3 spans 13 amino acids. The CDR3 loop is CASSSGSSSGQFF. The CDR3 coding sequence is TGTGCCAGCAGTTCCGGCTCCTCTAGCGGGCAGTTCTTC.

The V and J genes are TRBV19 and TRBJ1-1; D gene uncertain. Germline CDR1 and CDR2: LNHDA and SQIVND (reference sequence). Trimming left V 3 bases short and J 7 bases short, with 9 bases between. There are 12 residues in the CDR3. For the CDR3, the DNA is TGTGCCAGTAGTATTGGTAGCGATGAAGCTTTCTTT. It specifies CASSIGSDEAFF.

J is TRBJ1-1 and V is TRBV10-1, with TRBD1 as a possible D gene (5 bases). The germline V gene encodes CDR1 WNHNN and CDR2 SYGVQD (reference sequence). The CDR3 contains 13 residues. V was shortened by 6 bases and J by 2 bases, with 10 bases between the two germline ends. CDR3 coding DNA: TGCGCCAGCAGCCTGGGGACTAACACTGAAGCTTTCTTT. Translating it yields CASSLGTNTEAFF.

This clone was seen a single time. The chain recombines TRBV6-5 with TRBJ1-6; a weak D match, TRBD1 (6 bases). V lost 4 bases to trimming and J lost 4 bases, with 11 bases between them. CDR3 size: 15 residues. Germline values: CDR1 MNHEY, CDR2 SVGAGI. For the CDR3, the DNA is TGTGCCAGCAGTTCGACAGGCGCTTATAATTCACCCCTCCACTTT. Translating gives CASSSTGAYNSPLHF.

The gene calls are TRBV19 and TRBJ1-5; a weak D match, TRBD1 (6 bases). Germline V gene data show CDR1 as LNHDA and CDR2 as SQIVND (reference sequence). The CDR3 length is 14 residues. Trimming took off 1 base at V and 7 bases at J, with 11 bases between the two ends. This chain's CDR3 is CASSIAGEGQPQHF. The CDR3 DNA sequence: TGTGCCAGTAGTATAGCAGGGGAAGGCCAGCCCCAGCATTTT.

The V call is TRBV9, the J call TRBJ2-4; 7 bases line up with TRBD1. The CDR3 runs 14 residues. Germline CDR1 SGDLS, CDR2 YYNGEE. The J segment lost 7 bases and the V segment lost 0 bases, leaving 4 bases of the junction unmatched. The CDR3 loop is CASSVDEGANIQYF. CDR3 DNA sequence: TGTGCCAGCAGCGTAGATGAGGGGGCGAACATTCAGTACTTC.